This T cell receptor (beta chain) appears in the sequencing data of a study of T cells after yellow fever vaccination. The CDR3 has 17 amino acids. TCRdb re-called the 5' RACE reads through MiXCR, storing one row per CDR3 protein. The profile covers tens of thousands of distinct CDR3 sequences, with 6.3% appearing a single time and 20% to 25% taken by the ten largest. Many counts were recorded for this clonotype. This sequence joins TRBV21-1 and TRBJ2-2; the table's D call, TRBD2, has no DNA check behind it. TRBV21-1 is flagged as a pseudogene. The TCR was taken from a man aged 25 to 40 who received the YFV17D yellow fever vaccine. The material sequenced was PBMCs, either bulk or a sorted T-cell subset (CD4+, CD8+, memory, or dextramer-sorted; not recorded which), taken on the day of the yellow fever booster vaccination. For the CDR3, the DNA is TGTGCCAGCCCCGCCCAGGGACTAGGAACTGGGTCGGGGGAGCTGTTTTTT. It encodes CASPAQGLGTGSGELFF.